Here is one T cell receptor (beta chain) with its context. The sample comes from a study of blood T cell repertoires in COVID-19. Study-wide context: In each case, the material was cDNA or gDNA derived from T cells, B-cell-depleted T cells, or PBMCs.

Using immunoSEQ multiplex PCR, the repertoire was profiled, and TCRdb retains in-frame clones only, with some absent. The sample consists of more than 60,000 clones, under 85% of them appearing once. Seattle patients were enrolled while actively infected and followed longitudinally. Germline CDR1 is SGHRS and CDR2 is YFSETQ. The CDR3 length is 14 residues. The J segment lost 4 bases and the V segment lost 4 bases, leaving 6 bases of the junction unmatched. Sequencing used peripheral blood. The chain uses TRBV5-1 and TRBJ1-2, with 8 positions matching TRBD1. The clonotype comes from a man aged 50-59 years with COVID-19, enrolled during active disease. CDR3 in DNA: TGCGCCAGCAGCCCCGGACAGGGTCCCTATGGCTACACCTTC. Its protein product is CASSPGQGPYGYTF.